This TCR beta chain came from a study of blood T cell repertoires in COVID-19. The CDR3 length is 13 residues. The V and J ends lost 5 bases and 0 bases respectively, with 7 bases between them. The assay was immunoSEQ multiplex PCR, and TCRdb's table has in-frame clones only and misses some. In the table there are 16,000 or so clones, 80% to 90% of which are singletons. Specimen: peripheral blood. This clonotype was obtained from an elderly man with acute or convalescent COVID-19. The chain joins TRBV12-3 or TRBV12-4 to TRBJ1-2; a weak D match, TRBD1 (5 bases). The CDR3 reads CASSQGANYGYTF. The CDR3 DNA reads as TGTGCCAGCAGTCAAGGGGCTAACTATGGCTACACCTTC.